This T cell receptor (beta chain) was identified in a study of blood T cells in healthy people across ages (dated by TCRdb to about 2015). Regarding the complete study: Template switching captured roughly one uniquely barcoded TCR beta cDNA molecule per two T cells in model experiments. Using deep sequencing normalized with unique cDNA molecular identifiers, the study measured how TCR beta repertoire diversity changes with age. Four age groups were formed from the donors: young (average around 15 years), middle-aged (around 41), aged (about 62) and long-lived (more than 75). To avoid experimental bias, donors of different ages were distributed randomly across sequencing lanes. Two additional independent replicas of 1 million unique cDNA reads from the same blood draw were analyzed for two donors (one aged 18 to 30 and one aged 80 or older).

V trim: 7 bases; J trim: 3 bases; unmatched bases: 6. The germline V gene yields SNHLY for CDR1 and FYNNEI for CDR2. Counted from cysteine to phenylalanine, this CDR3 has 13 amino acids. This entry keeps only the CDR3 DNA: 39 bases, framed from base 1. Notes on this clonotype: Its target antigen remains unknown. One base away there is no much larger clone; base qualities are not given.

General study outcomes and caveats: Bulk unsorted PBMC profiling prevented conclusive comparison of naive and antigen-experienced compartments. Because donor CMV infection status was unknown, age-related changes in expanded clonotypes were potentially confounded. A strong correlation was found between observed TCR beta diversity and the percentage of naive T cells measured by flow cytometry. As age increased, observed TCR beta diversity per million T cells dropped in a roughly linear way, and a significant reduction was already evident by age about 36. Compared with the aged group, more naive CD4+ T cells, fewer expanded clones and increased TCR diversity were shown by the long-lived group, suggesting age selection. Estimates of total diversity based on one million sequenced T cells were considered lower bounds and underestimates.

Libraries were constructed by 5' RACE. Sequencing was performed on an Illumina HiSeq 2500. The second PCR ran for roughly 7 to 12 cycles and used a J-beta primer mix along with a sample-barcoded 5' primer. A template-switch 5' adaptor carrying 12 random nucleotides introduced a unique molecular identifier onto each TCR beta cDNA molecule. Each sample yielded at least 3 million CDR3-containing paired-end reads. First-strand cDNA was synthesized from all RNA with the Mint cDNA synthesis kit, primed by a TRBC-specific oligonucleotide. All cDNA was treated with uracil-DNA glycosylase and then went through a first 18-cycle PCR with the universal primers M1SS and BC2_uni_R. As for the original processing: Normalization of each sample was performed by random selection of 1 million high-quality reads, each carrying a distinct molecular identifier. Instead of being binned into consensus sequences, reads that shared molecular identifiers were thrown out. CDR3 identification, clonotype clustering and error correction used MiTCR with a Q25 quality threshold and the strictest error-elimination algorithm. Lower-bound total TCR beta diversity was estimated with a nonparametric unseen species model using Euler transformation. The public reads were reanalyzed by TCRdb: fastp trimming at Q25, MiXCR alignment, in-frame beta chains only. Each entry merges the rows of one CDR3 protein and shows their most common DNA and genes. The authors' filters were not applied to this entry. In this sample the table shows around 870,000 distinct CDR3 sequences, about 28% of which occur a single time. 17% of the sample is taken by the ten largest.

The 39 donors, aged about 6 to 90 years, were systemically healthy Caucasian individuals from Russia. Each donor gave around 9.8 milliliters of peripheral blood, collected into EDTA-treated Vacutainer tubes. Ficoll-Paque density-gradient centrifugation was used to isolate PBMCs, with at least 6 million per sample. Trizol reagent was used to extract total RNA from the PBMCs, yielding at least 6 micrograms per sample. The percentages of naive CD45RAhigh/CD27high T cells were determined by flow cytometry on a PBMC aliquot from every donor. The receptor chain draws on TRBV2 and TRBJ2-7, with 7 junctional bases fitting TRBD1. The source material was blood. The sequence came from a woman aged 80 or over in good health. CDR3 region: CASKSGQHYEQYF. DNA sequence: TGTGCCAGCAAATCGGGACAGCACTACGAGCAGTACTTC.